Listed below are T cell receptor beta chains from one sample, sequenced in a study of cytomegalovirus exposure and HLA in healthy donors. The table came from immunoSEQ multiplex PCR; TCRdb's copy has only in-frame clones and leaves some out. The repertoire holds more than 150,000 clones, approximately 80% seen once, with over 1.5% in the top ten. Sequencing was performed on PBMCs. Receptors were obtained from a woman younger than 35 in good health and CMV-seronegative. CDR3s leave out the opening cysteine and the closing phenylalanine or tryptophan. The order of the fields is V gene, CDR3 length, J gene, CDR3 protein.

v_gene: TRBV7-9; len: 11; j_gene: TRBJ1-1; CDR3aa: SSSFSDSWGAF
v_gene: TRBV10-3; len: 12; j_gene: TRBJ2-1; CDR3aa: AIRPGQGAGEQF
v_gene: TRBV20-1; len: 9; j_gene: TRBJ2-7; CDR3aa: SPRDPYEQY
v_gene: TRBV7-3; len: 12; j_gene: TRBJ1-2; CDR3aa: ASTPQGGHYGYT
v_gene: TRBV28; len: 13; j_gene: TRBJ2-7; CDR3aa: ASSFSGGAVDEQY
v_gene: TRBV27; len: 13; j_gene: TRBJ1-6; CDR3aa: ASSLRAGMNSPLH
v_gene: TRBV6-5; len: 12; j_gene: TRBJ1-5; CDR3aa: ASRGTGSNQPQH
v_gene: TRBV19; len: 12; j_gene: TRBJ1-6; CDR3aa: ASSPGDIGSPLH
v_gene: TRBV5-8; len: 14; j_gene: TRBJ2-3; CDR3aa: ASSPWVGQGTDTQY
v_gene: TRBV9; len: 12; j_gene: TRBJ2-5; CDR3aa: ASSVGGGRETQY
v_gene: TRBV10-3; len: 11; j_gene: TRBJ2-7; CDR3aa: AISATGAYEQY
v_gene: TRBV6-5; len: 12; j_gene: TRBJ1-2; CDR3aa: ASSYLRGSTGYT
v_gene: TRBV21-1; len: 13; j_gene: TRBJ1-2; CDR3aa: ASSKRDRANYGYT
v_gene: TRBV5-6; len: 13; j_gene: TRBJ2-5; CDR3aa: ASSWGETEFGTQY
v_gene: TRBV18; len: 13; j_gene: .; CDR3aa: ASSPVAGGGYEQY
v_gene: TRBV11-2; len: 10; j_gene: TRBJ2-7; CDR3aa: ASSLGGNEQY
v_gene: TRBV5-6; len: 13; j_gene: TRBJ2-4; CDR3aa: ASSFTGTGKNSQY
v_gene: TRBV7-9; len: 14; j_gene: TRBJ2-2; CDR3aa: ASSRGLAGGTGELF
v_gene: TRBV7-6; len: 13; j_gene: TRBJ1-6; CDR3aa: ASSLDQSVNSPLH
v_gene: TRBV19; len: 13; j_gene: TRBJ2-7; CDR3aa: ASSYRQDIAYEQY
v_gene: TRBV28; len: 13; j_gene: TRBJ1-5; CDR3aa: ASSFSRGRYQPQH
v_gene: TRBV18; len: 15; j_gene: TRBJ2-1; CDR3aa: ASSPPFGTTRYNEQF
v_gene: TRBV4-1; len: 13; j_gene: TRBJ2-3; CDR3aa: ASSQGLAGGYTQY
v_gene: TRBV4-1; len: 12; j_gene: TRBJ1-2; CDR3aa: ASSQDRGRDGYT
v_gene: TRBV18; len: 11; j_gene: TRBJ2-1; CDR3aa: ASSPGPLNEQF
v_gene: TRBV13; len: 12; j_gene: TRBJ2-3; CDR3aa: ASSPEGSTDTQY
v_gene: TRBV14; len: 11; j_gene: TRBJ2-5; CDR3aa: ASSQGGTRAQY
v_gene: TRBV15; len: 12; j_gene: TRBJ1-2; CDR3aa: ATSREGRGLGYT
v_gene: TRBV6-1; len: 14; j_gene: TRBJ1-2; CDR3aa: ASSGQGTRIHNGYT
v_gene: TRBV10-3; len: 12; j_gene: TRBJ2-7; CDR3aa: AISESGQGREQY
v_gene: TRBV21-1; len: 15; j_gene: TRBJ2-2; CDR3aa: ASSDGRGPPNTGELF
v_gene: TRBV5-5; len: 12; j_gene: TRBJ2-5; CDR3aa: ASSLWGGEETQY
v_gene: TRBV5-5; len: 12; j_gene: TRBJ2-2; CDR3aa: ASSFLSDTGELF
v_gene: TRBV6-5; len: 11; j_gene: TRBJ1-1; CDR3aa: ASSERERQVAF
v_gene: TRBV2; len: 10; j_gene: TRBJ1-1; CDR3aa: ASSVVGPEAF
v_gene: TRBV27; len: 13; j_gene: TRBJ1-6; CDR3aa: ASKLSNGGNSPLH
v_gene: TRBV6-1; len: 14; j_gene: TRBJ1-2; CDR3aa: ASSEAGAPTPYGYT
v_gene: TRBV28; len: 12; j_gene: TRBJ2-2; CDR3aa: ASRGAGGAGELF
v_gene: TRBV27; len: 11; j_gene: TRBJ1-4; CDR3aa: ASSFLVGGCLF
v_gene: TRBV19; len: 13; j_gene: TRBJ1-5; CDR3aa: ASRENPISNQPQH
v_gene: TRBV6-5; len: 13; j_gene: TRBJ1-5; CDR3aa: ASKGARGSHQPQH
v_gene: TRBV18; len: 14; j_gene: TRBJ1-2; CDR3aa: ASSPRKGGLDYGYT
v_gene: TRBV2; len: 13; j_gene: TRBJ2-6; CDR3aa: ASRSGGSRANVLT
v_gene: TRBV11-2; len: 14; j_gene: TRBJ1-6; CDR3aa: ASSLGPGGIDSPLH
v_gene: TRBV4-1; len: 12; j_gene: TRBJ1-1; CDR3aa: ASTQTGGPAEAF
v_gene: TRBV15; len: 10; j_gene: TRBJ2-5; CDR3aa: ATRGLAGGAY
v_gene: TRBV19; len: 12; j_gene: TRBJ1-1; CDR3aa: ASSARQSNTEAF
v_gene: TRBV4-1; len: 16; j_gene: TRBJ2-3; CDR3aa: ASSQDMGLAGPTDTQY
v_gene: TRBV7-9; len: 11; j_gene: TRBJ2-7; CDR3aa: ASSFAGSYEQY
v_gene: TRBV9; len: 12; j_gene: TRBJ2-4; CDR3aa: ASSVEWRENIQY
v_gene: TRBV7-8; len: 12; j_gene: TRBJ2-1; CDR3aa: ASSGSGGTGKQF
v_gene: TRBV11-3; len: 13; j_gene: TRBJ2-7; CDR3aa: ASSMGFGGTYEQY
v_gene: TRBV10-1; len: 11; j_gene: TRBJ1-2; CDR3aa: ASSERETYGYT
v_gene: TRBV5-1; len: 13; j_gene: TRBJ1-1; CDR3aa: ASRGSGTSDTEAF
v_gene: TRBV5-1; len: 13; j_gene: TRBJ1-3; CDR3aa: ASSLGSDSGNTIY